The clone carrying this T cell receptor (beta chain) was seen just once. Antigen unknown. This entry comes from a study of shared clonotypes between healthy human individuals. Turning to the study itself: A donor's plate count was three for CD4 naive and three for CD4 memory; CD8 naive had two and CD8 memory one.

Some clones are missing from TCRdb's copy, which holds only in-frame ones; the method was immunoSEQ multiplex PCR. The data show about 530,000 clones, about 96% seen once. Study-wide results and caveats: All-four-donor shared clonotypes had higher generation probabilities than non-shared clonotypes did.

Germline V gives CDR1 SEHNR, CDR2 FQNEAQ (reference sequence). V lost 1 base and J lost 4, with 18 bases in between. This CDR3 has 17 amino acids. This TCR was recovered from a woman aged 25 to 39 in good health. The J gene is TRBJ2-3, the V gene TRBV7-9; D may be TRBD1 (7 bases). Material for sequencing was naive CD4+ T cells sorted from blood. Subset defined: CD45RA+ positively selected. The CDR3 DNA follows: TGTGCCAGCAGCTTAGTGCGGAGGGGGCGACCCGCAGATACGCAGTATTTT. Translating it yields CASSLVRRGRPADTQYF.